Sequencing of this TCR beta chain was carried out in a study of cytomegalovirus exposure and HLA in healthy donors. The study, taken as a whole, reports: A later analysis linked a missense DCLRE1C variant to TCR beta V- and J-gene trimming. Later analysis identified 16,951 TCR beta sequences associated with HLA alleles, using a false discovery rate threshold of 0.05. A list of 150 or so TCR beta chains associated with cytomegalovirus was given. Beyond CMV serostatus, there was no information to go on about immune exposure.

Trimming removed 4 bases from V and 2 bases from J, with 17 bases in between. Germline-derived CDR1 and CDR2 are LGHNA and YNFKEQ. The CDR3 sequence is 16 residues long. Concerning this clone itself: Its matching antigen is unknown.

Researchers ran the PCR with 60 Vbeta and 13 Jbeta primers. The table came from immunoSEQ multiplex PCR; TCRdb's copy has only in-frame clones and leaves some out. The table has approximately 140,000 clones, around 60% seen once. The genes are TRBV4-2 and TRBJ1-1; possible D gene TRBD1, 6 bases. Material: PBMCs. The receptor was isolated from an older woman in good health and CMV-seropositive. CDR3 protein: CASSRVQQGVNTEAFF. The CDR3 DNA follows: TGTGCCAGCAGCCGTGTTCAACAGGGAGTCAACACTGAAGCTTTCTTT.